Listed below are T cell receptor beta chains from one sample, sequenced in a study of T cell clonotyping in hematopoietic cell transplantation. The repertoire was sequenced with immunoSEQ multiplex PCR; TCRdb's copy has only in-frame clones and lacks some. The sample includes several thousand clones, roughly 79% of them seen just once. This material consisted of peripheral blood mononuclear cells, taken 180 days after allogeneic stem cell transplant. The receptors here all came from a female patient in her fifties who had an allogeneic stem cell transplant from a related donor, so the T cells may come from the graft donor. Some clones in this sample may be carry-over from other donors' samples. CDR3s include the opening cysteine and the closing phenylalanine or tryptophan. Fields, in order: D gene, clone size, J gene, V gene, CDR3 protein, CDR3 DNA. The D gene is left open where the match is weak. Size tells how often a clone was seen (once, few, many) or the class of an expanded clone, and some rows leave it out.

d_gene: TRBD1; abundance: .; j_gene: TRBJ2-7; v_gene: TRBV6-1; CDR3aa: CASSEAWGLGGIYEQYF; CDR3nt: TGTGCCAGCAGTGAAGCGTGGGGGCTAGGGGGCATTTACGAGCAGTACTTC
d_gene: TRBD1; abundance: once; j_gene: TRBJ1-2; v_gene: TRBV28; CDR3aa: CASSLYSGGGYGYTF; CDR3nt: TGTGCCAGCAGTTTATATTCAGGGGGTGGCTATGGCTACACCTTC
d_gene: .; abundance: once; j_gene: TRBJ1-1; v_gene: TRBV9; CDR3aa: CASSGPNTEAFF; CDR3nt: TGTGCCAGCAGCGGTCCGAACACTGAAGCTTTCTTT
d_gene: .; abundance: .; j_gene: TRBJ1-2; v_gene: TRBV11-1; CDR3aa: CASSNEAGKTYGYTF; CDR3nt: TGTGCCAGCAGCAACGAGGCTGGAAAGACCTATGGCTACACCTTC
d_gene: TRBD1; abundance: .; j_gene: TRBJ1-5; v_gene: TRBV7-6; CDR3aa: CASSLEDRENQPQHF; CDR3nt: TGTGCCAGCAGCTTAGAGGACAGGGAAAATCAGCCCCAGCATTTT
d_gene: .; abundance: .; j_gene: TRBJ2-1; v_gene: TRBV4-3; CDR3aa: CASSLYSEQFF; CDR3nt: TGCGCCAGCAGCCTATACTCGGAGCAGTTCTTC
d_gene: .; abundance: .; j_gene: TRBJ2-3; v_gene: TRBV9; CDR3aa: CASSPPPGADTQYF; CDR3nt: TGTGCCAGCAGTCCCCCCCCGGGTGCAGATACGCAGTATTTT
d_gene: .; abundance: .; j_gene: TRBJ1-1; v_gene: TRBV4-1; CDR3aa: CASSQVENTEAFF; CDR3nt: TGCGCCAGCAGCCAAGTGGAAAACACTGAAGCTTTCTTT
d_gene: .; abundance: .; j_gene: TRBJ1-3; v_gene: TRBV9; CDR3aa: CASSVDVDTIYF; CDR3nt: TGTGCCAGCAGCGTAGATGTGGACACCATATATTTT
d_gene: .; abundance: .; j_gene: TRBJ1-4; v_gene: TRBV4-1; CDR3aa: CASSQGPGGYANEKLFF; CDR3nt: TGCGCCAGCAGCCAAGGCCCTGGAGGGTACGCTAATGAAAAACTGTTTTTT
d_gene: .; abundance: .; j_gene: TRBJ1-1; v_gene: TRBV27; CDR3aa: CASSLQGRTEAFF; CDR3nt: TGTGCCAGCAGCTTACAGGGACGGACTGAAGCTTTCTTT
d_gene: TRBD1; abundance: .; j_gene: TRBJ2-2; v_gene: TRBV7-2; CDR3aa: CASSPNSGTVTGELFF; CDR3nt: TGTGCCAGCAGCCCAAATTCCGGGACAGTCACCGGGGAGCTGTTTTTT
d_gene: .; abundance: .; j_gene: TRBJ2-2; v_gene: TRBV29-1; CDR3aa: CSVRSTGRVGELFF; CDR3nt: TGCAGCGTTAGATCGACAGGGAGGGTCGGGGAGCTGTTTTTT
d_gene: .; abundance: few; j_gene: TRBJ1-1; v_gene: TRBV4-3; CDR3aa: CASRDSFTATEAFF; CDR3nt: TGCGCCAGCAGGGACTCCTTCACAGCTACCGAAGCTTTCTTT
d_gene: .; abundance: .; j_gene: TRBJ2-5; v_gene: TRBV7-8; CDR3aa: CASRLQETQYF; CDR3nt: TGTGCCAGCAGACTACAAGAGACCCAGTACTTC
d_gene: .; abundance: .; j_gene: TRBJ2-2; v_gene: TRBV5-1; CDR3aa: CASSLAGVSAGELFF; CDR3nt: TGCGCCAGCAGCTTGGCCGGGGTATCCGCCGGGGAGCTGTTTTTT
d_gene: .; abundance: .; j_gene: TRBJ2-5; v_gene: TRBV7-2; CDR3aa: CASSFRLVPQETQYF; CDR3nt: TGTGCCAGCAGCTTCAGGCTAGTGCCCCAAGAGACCCAGTACTTC
d_gene: .; abundance: .; j_gene: TRBJ1-2; v_gene: TRBV27; CDR3aa: CASSLFGPGAFNGYTF; CDR3nt: TGTGCCAGCAGTTTATTTGGGCCGGGGGCGTTCAATGGCTACACCTTC
d_gene: .; abundance: .; j_gene: TRBJ1-1; v_gene: TRBV6-5; CDR3aa: CASSYSGGAAFF; CDR3nt: TGTGCCAGCAGTTACTCGGGGGGGGCAGCTTTCTTT
d_gene: TRBD1; abundance: .; j_gene: TRBJ1-2; v_gene: TRBV6-5; CDR3aa: CASRAGGQGQPDYTF; CDR3nt: TGTGCCAGCAGGGCGGGCGGACAGGGGCAGCCAGACTACACCTTC
d_gene: .; abundance: .; j_gene: TRBJ2-5; v_gene: TRBV25-1; CDR3aa: CASSDGPQYF; CDR3nt: TGTGCCAGCAGTGACGGTCCCCAGTACTTC
d_gene: .; abundance: .; j_gene: TRBJ1-3; v_gene: TRBV30; CDR3aa: CAWSARGFSGNTIYF; CDR3nt: TGTGCCTGGAGTGCCCGCGGGTTCTCTGGAAACACCATATATTTT
d_gene: .; abundance: few; j_gene: TRBJ2-7; v_gene: TRBV27; CDR3aa: CASSSIPGQINEQYF; CDR3nt: TGTGCCAGCAGTTCTATCCCAGGACAGATCAACGAGCAGTACTTC
d_gene: .; abundance: .; j_gene: TRBJ1-4; v_gene: TRBV29-1; CDR3aa: CSVEVQGNEKLFF; CDR3nt: TGCAGCGTTGAAGTGCAGGGGAATGAAAAACTGTTTTTT
d_gene: TRBD1; abundance: .; j_gene: TRBJ1-6; v_gene: TRBV7-2; CDR3aa: CASSLSQGAGSPLHF; CDR3nt: TGTGCCAGCAGCTTATCCCAGGGGGCCGGATCACCCCTCCACTTT
d_gene: .; abundance: .; j_gene: TRBJ2-7; v_gene: TRBV13; CDR3aa: CASSSADGSSYEQYF; CDR3nt: TGTGCCAGCAGCTCCGCGGACGGGAGCTCCTACGAGCAGTACTTC
d_gene: .; abundance: .; j_gene: TRBJ1-3; v_gene: TRBV7-9; CDR3aa: CAILGDIGNTIYF; CDR3nt: TGTGCCATCCTTGGGGACATTGGAAACACCATATATTTT
d_gene: TRBD1; abundance: few; j_gene: TRBJ2-5; v_gene: TRBV9; CDR3aa: CASSVVDRGPETQYF; CDR3nt: TGTGCCAGCAGCGTAGTTGACAGGGGGCCGGAGACCCAGTACTTC
d_gene: TRBD2; abundance: .; j_gene: TRBJ2-3; v_gene: TRBV4-2; CDR3aa: CASSLSGGAGTDTQYF; CDR3nt: TGTGCCAGCAGCCTTAGCGGGGGGGCTGGCACAGATACGCAGTATTTT
d_gene: TRBD2; abundance: .; j_gene: TRBJ2-5; v_gene: TRBV19; CDR3aa: CAPPGRGGQEETQYF; CDR3nt: TGTGCCCCACCCGGGCGGGGGGGCCAGGAAGAGACCCAGTACTTC
d_gene: .; abundance: few; j_gene: TRBJ1-1; v_gene: TRBV5-6; CDR3aa: CASSSEMNTEAFF; CDR3nt: TGTGCCAGCAGCTCGGAGATGAACACTGAAGCTTTCTTT
d_gene: .; abundance: .; j_gene: TRBJ2-3; v_gene: TRBV30; CDR3aa: CAWGPLAGLLLTDTQYF; CDR3nt: TGTGCCTGGGGCCCCTTGGCGGGACTCCTTCTAACAGATACGCAGTATTTT
d_gene: TRBD1; abundance: .; j_gene: TRBJ1-6; v_gene: TRBV4-3; CDR3aa: CASSQDGQGNSPLHF; CDR3nt: TGCGCCAGCAGCCAAGACGGACAGGGCAATTCACCCCTCCACTTT
d_gene: .; abundance: .; j_gene: TRBJ1-5; v_gene: TRBV7-9; CDR3aa: CASSLGGYSNQPQHF; CDR3nt: TGTGCCAGCAGCTTAGGGGGCTATAGCAATCAGCCCCAGCATTTT
d_gene: .; abundance: .; j_gene: TRBJ2-3; v_gene: TRBV5-1; CDR3aa: CASSPAGRMTDTQYF; CDR3nt: TGCGCCAGCAGCCCGGCGGGTCGAATGACAGATACGCAGTATTTT
d_gene: .; abundance: .; j_gene: TRBJ2-7; v_gene: TRBV9; CDR3aa: CASSGDYIEGEQYF; CDR3nt: TGTGCCAGCAGCGGTGACTACATTGAAGGCGAGCAGTACTTC
d_gene: TRBD2; abundance: .; j_gene: TRBJ2-5; v_gene: TRBV7-2; CDR3aa: CASRLLSGGAETQYF; CDR3nt: TGTGCCAGCAGGCTCCTTAGCGGGGGGGCAGAGACCCAGTACTTC
d_gene: .; abundance: .; j_gene: TRBJ1-2; v_gene: TRBV5-1; CDR3aa: CASSTDPYYGYTF; CDR3nt: TGCGCCAGCAGTACCGATCCCTACTATGGCTACACCTTC
d_gene: TRBD2; abundance: .; j_gene: TRBJ2-3; v_gene: TRBV9; CDR3aa: CASSPTPGTSGGALQTDTQYF; CDR3nt: TGTGCCAGCAGCCCAACCCCAGGGACTAGCGGGGGGGCGTTACAAACAGATACGCAGTATTTT
d_gene: .; abundance: .; j_gene: TRBJ1-2; v_gene: TRBV13; CDR3aa: CASSQITGTYGYTF; CDR3nt: TGTGCCAGCAGTCAAATCACAGGGACCTATGGCTACACCTTC
d_gene: .; abundance: .; j_gene: TRBJ1-5; v_gene: TRBV28; CDR3aa: CASSPPTGEQPQHF; CDR3nt: TGTGCCAGCAGTCCACCTACGGGGGAACAGCCCCAGCATTTT
d_gene: .; abundance: once; j_gene: TRBJ1-5; v_gene: TRBV2; CDR3aa: CASSELQGQPQHF; CDR3nt: TGTGCCAGCAGTGAATTACAGGGTCAGCCCCAGCATTTT
d_gene: .; abundance: .; j_gene: TRBJ1-2; v_gene: TRBV6-1; CDR3aa: CASSEREGRGYTF; CDR3nt: TGTGCCAGCAGTGAAAGGGAAGGTCGTGGCTACACCTTC
d_gene: .; abundance: .; j_gene: TRBJ2-7; v_gene: TRBV28; CDR3aa: CASSSRALAYYEQYF; CDR3nt: TGTGCCAGCAGTTCCCGCGCCTTGGCCTACTACGAGCAGTACTTC
d_gene: TRBD1; abundance: .; j_gene: TRBJ1-2; v_gene: TRBV5-6; CDR3aa: CASSWDRGGYTF; CDR3nt: TGTGCCAGCAGCTGGGACAGGGGAGGCTACACCTTC
d_gene: .; abundance: .; j_gene: TRBJ2-6; v_gene: TRBV11-2; CDR3aa: CASSYDGRSSGANVLTF; CDR3nt: TGTGCCAGCAGCTATGATGGGAGGAGCTCTGGGGCCAACGTCCTGACTTTC
d_gene: .; abundance: .; j_gene: TRBJ1-5; v_gene: TRBV5-6; CDR3aa: CASSFQGRSNQPQHF; CDR3nt: TGTGCCAGCAGCTTTCAGGGTCGCAGCAATCAGCCCCAGCATTTT
d_gene: TRBD2; abundance: .; j_gene: TRBJ2-2; v_gene: TRBV5-4; CDR3aa: CASSLVFLAGTGELFF; CDR3nt: TGTGCCAGCAGCTTGGTCTTTCTAGCGGGGACCGGGGAGCTGTTTTTT
d_gene: .; abundance: .; j_gene: TRBJ1-2; v_gene: TRBV27; CDR3aa: CASRPGIRDRYYGYTF; CDR3nt: TGTGCCAGCAGGCCCGGGATACGGGATAGGTACTATGGCTACACCTTC
d_gene: .; abundance: .; j_gene: TRBJ2-1; v_gene: TRBV5-1; CDR3aa: CASSPPLTGRDNEQFF; CDR3nt: TGCGCCAGCAGCCCACCCCTAACGGGAAGGGACAATGAGCAGTTCTTC
d_gene: .; abundance: .; j_gene: TRBJ2-2; v_gene: TRBV7-6; CDR3aa: CASSLVGETGELFF; CDR3nt: TGTGCCAGCAGCTTAGTAGGGGAGACCGGGGAGCTGTTTTTT
d_gene: TRBD1; abundance: .; j_gene: TRBJ2-7; v_gene: TRBV9; CDR3aa: CASSFGQGGYEQYF; CDR3nt: TGTGCCAGCAGCTTCGGACAGGGGGGATACGAGCAGTACTTC
d_gene: TRBD2; abundance: .; j_gene: TRBJ2-7; v_gene: TRBV28; CDR3aa: CASSPGLAVTYEQYF; CDR3nt: TGTGCCAGCAGCCCAGGGCTAGCGGTAACCTACGAGCAGTACTTC
d_gene: TRBD2; abundance: .; j_gene: TRBJ2-1; v_gene: TRBV7-9; CDR3aa: CASSSPAGVYNEQFF; CDR3nt: TGTGCCAGCAGCTCCCCGGCGGGGGTCTACAATGAGCAGTTCTTC
d_gene: .; abundance: .; j_gene: TRBJ1-5; v_gene: TRBV19; CDR3aa: CASSITSQGRNQPQHF; CDR3nt: TGTGCCAGTAGTATAACGTCCCAGGGGCGTAATCAGCCCCAGCATTTT
d_gene: .; abundance: .; j_gene: TRBJ1-4; v_gene: TRBV7-7; CDR3aa: CASSLLGKLFF; CDR3nt: TGTGCCAGCAGCCTCCTAGGGAAACTGTTTTTT
d_gene: .; abundance: .; j_gene: TRBJ2-3; v_gene: TRBV5-1; CDR3aa: CASSLAVSLVDTQYF; CDR3nt: TGCGCCAGCAGCTTGGCCGTTAGTCTCGTTGATACGCAGTATTTT
d_gene: TRBD2; abundance: few; j_gene: TRBJ2-1; v_gene: TRBV7-8; CDR3aa: CASSLGTSGGQNEQFF; CDR3nt: TGTGCCAGCAGCTTGGGGACTAGCGGGGGTCAAAATGAGCAGTTCTTC
d_gene: .; abundance: .; j_gene: TRBJ1-1; v_gene: TRBV11-3; CDR3aa: CASSLEVLAGPEAFF; CDR3nt: TGTGCCAGCAGCTTAGAGGTTCTTGCAGGCCCTGAAGCTTTCTTT
d_gene: .; abundance: .; j_gene: TRBJ1-2; v_gene: TRBV20-1; CDR3aa: CSASFRWGYTF; CDR3nt: TGCAGTGCTAGTTTCCGCTGGGGCTACACCTTC